The entry below describes one TCR beta chain. This CDR3 region has 15 residues. Germline CDR1 is SGHRS and CDR2 is YFSETQ. This entry comes from a study of tumor and adjacent non-tumor tissue in lung cancer. A modified ARM-PCR protocol with three rounds of nested PCR amplified TCRbeta. MiXCR, run by TCRdb on the multiplex PCR reads, gives a single entry per CDR3 protein. This sample yields some 68,000 distinct CDR3 sequences, of which around 76% are seen a single time; 40% to 45% belongs to the top ten. This sample's RNA came from whole unsorted tissue. More than 3 cm separated this lung sample from the edge of the tumor.

The specimen sequenced was distant non-tumor lung tissue. The chain links TRBV5-1 to TRBJ2-1; 8 bases agree with TRBD2. The receptor was derived from a man in his sixties with non-small cell lung cancer. The CDR3 bases are TGCACCAACAGCTTGGGCGGGACTAGGACAAATGAGCAGTTCTTC. It translates to CTNSLGGTRTNEQFF.